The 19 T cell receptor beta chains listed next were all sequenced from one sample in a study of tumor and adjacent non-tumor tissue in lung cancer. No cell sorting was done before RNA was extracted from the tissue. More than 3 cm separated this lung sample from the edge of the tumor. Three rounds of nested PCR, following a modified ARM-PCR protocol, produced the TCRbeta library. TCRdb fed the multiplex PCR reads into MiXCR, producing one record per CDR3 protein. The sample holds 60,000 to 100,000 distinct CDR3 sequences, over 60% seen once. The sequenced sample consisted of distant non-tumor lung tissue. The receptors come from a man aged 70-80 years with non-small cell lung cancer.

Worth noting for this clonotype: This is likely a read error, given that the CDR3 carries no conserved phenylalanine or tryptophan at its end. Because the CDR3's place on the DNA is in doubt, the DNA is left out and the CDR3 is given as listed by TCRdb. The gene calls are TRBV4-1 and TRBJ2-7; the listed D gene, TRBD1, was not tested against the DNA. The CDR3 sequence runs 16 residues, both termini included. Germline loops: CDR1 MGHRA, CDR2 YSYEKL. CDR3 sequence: CASSRTLAGEGDKQYL.

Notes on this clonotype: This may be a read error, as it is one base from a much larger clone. This chain's CDR3 is CAITGTSLNEQYF. The CDR3 DNA sequence: TGTGCCATCACAGGGACTAGTCTCAACGAGCAGTACTTC. The chain recombines TRBV6-1 with TRBJ2-7, with 8 bases matching TRBD2. The CDR3 is 13 residues long. In germline, CDR1 is MNHNS, CDR2 SASEGT. With V trimmed by 10 bases and J by 5 bases, 10 bases remained unmatched.

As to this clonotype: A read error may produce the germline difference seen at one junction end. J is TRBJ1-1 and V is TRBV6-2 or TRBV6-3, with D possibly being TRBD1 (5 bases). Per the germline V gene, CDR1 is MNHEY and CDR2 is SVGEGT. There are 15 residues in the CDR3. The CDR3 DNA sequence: TGTGCCAGTAGTACGAGACAAGGGACGAACACTGAAGATTTCTTT. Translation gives CASSTRQGTNTEDFF.

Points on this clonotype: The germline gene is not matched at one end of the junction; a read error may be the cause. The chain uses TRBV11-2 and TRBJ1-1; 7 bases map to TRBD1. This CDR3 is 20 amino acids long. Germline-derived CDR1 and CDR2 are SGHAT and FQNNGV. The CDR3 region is CASSLTGLGLGDLLNTKAFF. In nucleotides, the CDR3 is TGTGCCAGTAGCTTGACAGGGTTGGGCCTTGGGGATTTATTAAACACTAAAGCTTTCTTT. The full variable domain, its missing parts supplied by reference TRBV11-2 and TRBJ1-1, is EAGVAQSPRYKIIEKRQSVAFWCNPISGHATLYWYQQILGQGPKLLIQFQNNGVVDDSQLPKDRFSAERLKGVDSTLKIQPAKLEDSAVYLCASSLTGLGLGDLLNTKAFFGQGTRLTVV.

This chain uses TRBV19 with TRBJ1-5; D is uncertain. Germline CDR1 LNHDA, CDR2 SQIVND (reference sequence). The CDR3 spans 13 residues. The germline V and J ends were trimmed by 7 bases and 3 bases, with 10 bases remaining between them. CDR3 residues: CASMAGINQPQHF. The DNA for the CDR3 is TGTGCCAGTATGGCGGGGATCAATCAGCCCCAGCATTTT. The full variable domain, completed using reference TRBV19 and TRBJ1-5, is DGGITQSPKYLFRKEGQNVTLSCEQNLNHDAMYWYRQDPGQGLRLIYYSQIVNDFQKGDIAEGYSVSREKKESFPLTVTSAQKNPTAFYLCASMAGINQPQHFGDGTRLSIL.

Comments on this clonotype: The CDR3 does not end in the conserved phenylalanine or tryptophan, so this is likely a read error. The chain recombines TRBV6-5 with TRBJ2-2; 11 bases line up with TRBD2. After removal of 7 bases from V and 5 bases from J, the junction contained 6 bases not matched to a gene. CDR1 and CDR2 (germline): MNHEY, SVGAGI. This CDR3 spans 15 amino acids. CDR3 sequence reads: CASNPLAGVTGELFC. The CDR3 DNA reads TGTGCCAGCAACCCACTAGCGGGAGTAACCGGGGAGCTGTTTTGT.

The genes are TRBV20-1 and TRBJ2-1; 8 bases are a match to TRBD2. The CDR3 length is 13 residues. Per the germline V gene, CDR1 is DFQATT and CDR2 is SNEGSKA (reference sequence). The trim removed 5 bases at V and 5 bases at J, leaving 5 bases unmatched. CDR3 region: CSARSGMDNEQFF. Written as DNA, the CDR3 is TGCAGTGCTCGTAGCGGGATGGACAATGAGCAGTTCTTC.

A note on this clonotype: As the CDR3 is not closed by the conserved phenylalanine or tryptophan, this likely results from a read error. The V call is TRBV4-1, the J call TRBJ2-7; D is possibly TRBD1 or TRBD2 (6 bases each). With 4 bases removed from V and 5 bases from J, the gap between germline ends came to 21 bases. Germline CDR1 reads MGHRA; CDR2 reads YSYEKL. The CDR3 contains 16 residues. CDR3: CASSRTLTGEGDEQYI. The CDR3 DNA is TGCGCCAGCAGCCGGACGCTAACGGGAGAGGGGGACGAGCAGTACATC.

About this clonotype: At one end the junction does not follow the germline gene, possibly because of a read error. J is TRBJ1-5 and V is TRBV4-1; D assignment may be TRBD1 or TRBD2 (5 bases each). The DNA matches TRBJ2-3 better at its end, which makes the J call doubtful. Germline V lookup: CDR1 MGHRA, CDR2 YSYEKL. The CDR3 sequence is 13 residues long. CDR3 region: CASSQADIRPQYF. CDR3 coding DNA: TGCGCAAGCAGCCAAGCGGACATACGGCCCCAGTATTTT.

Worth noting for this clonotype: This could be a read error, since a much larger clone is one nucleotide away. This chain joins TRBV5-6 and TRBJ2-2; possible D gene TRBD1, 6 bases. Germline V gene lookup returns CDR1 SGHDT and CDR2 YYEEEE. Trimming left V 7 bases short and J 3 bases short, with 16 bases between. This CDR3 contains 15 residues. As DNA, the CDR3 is TGTGCCAGCCACGATCAGGGGCGGTACACCGGGGAGCTGTTTTTT. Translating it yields CASHDQGRYTGELFF.

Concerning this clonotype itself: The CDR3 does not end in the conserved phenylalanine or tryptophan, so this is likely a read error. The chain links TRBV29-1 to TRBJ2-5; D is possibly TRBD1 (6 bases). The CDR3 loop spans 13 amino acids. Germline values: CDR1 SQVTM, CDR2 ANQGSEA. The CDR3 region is CSVVDRFQETQYY. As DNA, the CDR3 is TGCAGCGTGGTCGACAGGTTCCAAGAGACACAGTACTAT.

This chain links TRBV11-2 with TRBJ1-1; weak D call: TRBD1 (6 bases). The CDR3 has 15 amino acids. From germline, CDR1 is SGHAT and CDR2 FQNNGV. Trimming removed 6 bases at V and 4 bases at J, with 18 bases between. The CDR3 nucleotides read TGTGCCAGCAGTCCCTCCAACGTAGGGGGCACTGAAGCTTTCTTT. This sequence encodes CASSPSNVGGTEAFF.

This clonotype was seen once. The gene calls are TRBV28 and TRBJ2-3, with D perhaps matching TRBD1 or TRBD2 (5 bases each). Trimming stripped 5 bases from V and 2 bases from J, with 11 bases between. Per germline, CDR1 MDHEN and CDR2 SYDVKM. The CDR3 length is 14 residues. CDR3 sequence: CASSKRGATDTQYF. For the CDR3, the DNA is TGTGCCAGCAGTAAAAGAGGGGCCACAGATACGCAGTATTTT. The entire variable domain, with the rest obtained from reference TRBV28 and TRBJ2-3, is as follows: DVKVTQSSRYLVKRTGEKVFLECVQDMDHENMFWYRQDPGLGLRLIYFSYDVKMKEKGDIPEGYSVSREKKERFSLILESASTNQTSMYLCASSKRGATDTQYFGPGTRLTVL.

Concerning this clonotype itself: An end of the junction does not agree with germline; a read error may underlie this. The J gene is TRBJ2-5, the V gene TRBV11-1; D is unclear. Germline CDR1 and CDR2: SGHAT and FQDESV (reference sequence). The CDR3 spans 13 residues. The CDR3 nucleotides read TGTGCCGGCAGTAAACCAGTCCAAGAGACCCAGTACTTC. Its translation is CAGSKPVQETQYF. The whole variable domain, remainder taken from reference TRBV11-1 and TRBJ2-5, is EAEVAQSPRYKITEKSQAVAFWCDPISGHATLYWYRQILGQGPELLVQFQDESVVDDSQLPKDRFSAERLKGVDSTLKIQPAELGDSAMYLCAGSKPVQETQYFGPGTRLLVL.

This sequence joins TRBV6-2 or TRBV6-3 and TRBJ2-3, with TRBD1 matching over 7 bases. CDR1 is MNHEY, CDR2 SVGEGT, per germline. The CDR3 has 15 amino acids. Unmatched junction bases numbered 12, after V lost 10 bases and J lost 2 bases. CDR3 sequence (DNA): TGTGCCAATGCAATCCCCGGGACAGCCACAGATACGCAGTATTTT. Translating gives CANAIPGTATDTQYF.

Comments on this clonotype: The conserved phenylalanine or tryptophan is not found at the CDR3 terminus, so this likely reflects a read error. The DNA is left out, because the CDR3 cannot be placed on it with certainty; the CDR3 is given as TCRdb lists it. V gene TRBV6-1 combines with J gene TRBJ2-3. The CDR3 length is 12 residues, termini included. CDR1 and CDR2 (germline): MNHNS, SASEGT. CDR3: CASSESSLTEYL.

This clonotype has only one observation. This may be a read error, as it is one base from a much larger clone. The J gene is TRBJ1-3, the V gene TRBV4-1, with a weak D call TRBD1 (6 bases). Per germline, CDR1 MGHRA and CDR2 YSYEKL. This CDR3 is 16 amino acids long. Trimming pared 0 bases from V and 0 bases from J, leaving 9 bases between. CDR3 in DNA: TGCGCCAGCAGCCAAGACAGGGGTAACTCTGGAAACACCATATATTTT. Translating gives CASSQDRGNSGNTIYF.

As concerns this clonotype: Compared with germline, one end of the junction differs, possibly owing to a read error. The CDR3 sequence is CSDSGQGFGYTF. The CDR3 coding sequence is TGTAGCGATTCCGGACAGGGGTTTGGCTACACCTTC. This chain links TRBV29-1 with TRBJ1-2; 9 nucleotides align to TRBD1. This CDR3 contains 12 residues. Germline CDR1 SQVTM, CDR2 ANQGSEA.

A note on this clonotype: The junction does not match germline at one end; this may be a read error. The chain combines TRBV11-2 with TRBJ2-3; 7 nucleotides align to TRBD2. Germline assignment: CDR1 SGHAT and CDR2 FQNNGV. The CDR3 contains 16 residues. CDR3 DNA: TGTGCCAGCGGCTTACGGCTAGCGGTCCCTCCGGATACGCAGTATTTT. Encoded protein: CASGLRLAVPPDTQYF.